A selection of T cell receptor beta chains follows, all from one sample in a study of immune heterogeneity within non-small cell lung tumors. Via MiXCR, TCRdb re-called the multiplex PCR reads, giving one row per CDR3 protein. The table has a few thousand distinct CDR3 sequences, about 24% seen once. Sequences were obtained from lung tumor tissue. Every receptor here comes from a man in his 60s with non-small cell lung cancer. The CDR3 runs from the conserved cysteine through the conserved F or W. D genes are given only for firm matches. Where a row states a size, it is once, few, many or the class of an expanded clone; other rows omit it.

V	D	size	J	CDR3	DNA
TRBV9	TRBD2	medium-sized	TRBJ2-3	CASSARTSAKSSTDTQYF	TGTGCCAGCAGCGCGCGGACTAGCGCTAAATCTAGCACAGATACGCAGTATTTT
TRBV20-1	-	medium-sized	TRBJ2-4	CSASGGLLAKNIQYF	TGCAGTGCTAGTGGCGGGTTGCTAGCCAAAAACATTCAGTACTTC
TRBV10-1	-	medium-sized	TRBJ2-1	CASSGRGLNEQFF	TGCGCCAGCAGTGGCAGGGGTTTGAATGAGCAGTTCTTC
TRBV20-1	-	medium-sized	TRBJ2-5	CSAIHGGSDETQYF	TGCAGTGCTATCCATGGTGGATCGGATGAGACCCAGTACTTC
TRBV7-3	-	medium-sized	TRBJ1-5	CASSSFEASKSWRPQHF	TGTGCCAGCAGCTCATTTGAGGCTTCTAAGTCCTGGCGGCCCCAGCATTTT
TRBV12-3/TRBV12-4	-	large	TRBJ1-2	CASRPRGQSLYGYTF	TGTGCCAGCAGACCAAGAGGACAGTCCCTCTATGGCTACACCTTC
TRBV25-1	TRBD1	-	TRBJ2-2	CASSRDRVGLGTGELFF	TGTGCCAGCAGTAGGGACAGGGTCGGTCTGGGCACCGGGGAGCTGTTTTTT
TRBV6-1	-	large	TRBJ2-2	CASTSNSGQNTGELFF	TGTGCCAGCACATCGAATAGCGGACAGAACACCGGGGAGCTGTTTTTT
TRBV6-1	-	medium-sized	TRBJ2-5	CASSEQRRGGTGSQETQYF	TGTGCCAGCAGTGAACAACGACGGGGGGGGACAGGGTCGCAAGAGACCCAGTACTTC
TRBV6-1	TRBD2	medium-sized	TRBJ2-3	CASSDLAGAKSTDTQYF	TGTGCCAGCAGTGATCTTGCGGGAGCCAAAAGCACAGATACGCAGTATTTT
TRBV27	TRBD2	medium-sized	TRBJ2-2	CASSRAGGDTGELFF	TGTGCCAGCAGTAGAGCGGGAGGGGACACCGGGGAGCTGTTTTTT
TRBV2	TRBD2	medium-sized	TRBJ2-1	CASSVLIAGVINEQFF	TGTGCCAGCAGTGTGCTGATAGCGGGAGTTATAAATGAGCAGTTCTTC
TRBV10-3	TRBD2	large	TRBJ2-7	CAISELAGAGEQYF	TGTGCCATCAGTGAGTTGGCGGGAGCGGGCGAGCAGTACTTC
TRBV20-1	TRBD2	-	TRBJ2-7	CSAREVAGGYEQYF	TGCAGTGCTAGAGAGGTAGCGGGGGGCTACGAGCAGTACTTC
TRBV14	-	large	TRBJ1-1	CASRGQPNTEAFF	TGTGCCAGTAGAGGACAGCCGAACACTGAAGCTTTCTTT
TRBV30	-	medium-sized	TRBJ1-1	CAWSVPGPLTEAFF	TGTGCCTGGAGTGTACCGGGACCGCTCACTGAAGCTTTCTTT
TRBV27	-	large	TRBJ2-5	CASSAARVRQETQYF	TGTGCCAGCAGTGCCGCCAGGGTGCGCCAAGAGACCCAGTACTTC
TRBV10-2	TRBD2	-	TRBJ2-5	CASMEGTSGYKETQYF	TGCGCCAGCATGGAAGGGACTAGCGGGTATAAAGAGACCCAGTACTTC